This is a list of T cell receptor beta chains from one sample in a study of T cell responses to AZD1222 COVID-19 vaccine. Profiled with immunoSEQ multiplex PCR; TCRdb holds only in-frame clones, not every one. Seen here are about 99,000 clones, around 86% observed once, and the top ten hold 2.5% to 4%. The sample was peripheral blood, taken 28 days after the second dose of the MenACWY control vaccine. The receptors shown here come from an adult who received the MenACWY meningococcal vaccine as a control. Each CDR3 is given with its conserved first and last residue. The order of the fields is D gene, J gene, clone size, V gene, CDR3 protein, CDR3 DNA. The D gene is left open where the match is weak. Only part of the rows carry a size: once, few, many, or a class if the clone is expanded.

d_call: TRBD2; j_call: TRBJ2-7; clone_size: -; v_call: TRBV4-1; cdr3_aa: CASSQDSGGSYEQYF; cdr3_nt: TGCGCCAGCAGCCAAGACAGCGGGGGCTCCTACGAGCAGTACTTC
d_call: -; j_call: TRBJ2-5; clone_size: -; v_call: TRBV18; cdr3_aa: CASSPGREETQYF; cdr3_nt: TGTGCCAGCTCACCGGGCAGGGAAGAGACCCAGTACTTC
d_call: -; j_call: TRBJ1-4; clone_size: -; v_call: TRBV6-4; cdr3_aa: CASSDSERQERFF; cdr3_nt: TGTGCCAGCAGTGACTCGGAGAGGCAGGAAAGGTTTTTT
d_call: TRBD1; j_call: TRBJ2-1; clone_size: -; v_call: TRBV7-8; cdr3_aa: CASIPDRVILGNEQFF; cdr3_nt: TGTGCCAGCATCCCCGACAGGGTTATTTTGGGCAATGAGCAGTTCTTC
d_call: TRBD1; j_call: TRBJ1-3; clone_size: -; v_call: TRBV3-1/TRBV3-2; cdr3_aa: CASSQEPDRAIYF; cdr3_nt: TGTGCCAGCAGCCAAGAACCAGACAGGGCCATATATTTT
d_call: -; j_call: TRBJ1-1; clone_size: -; v_call: TRBV14; cdr3_aa: CASSGTGTAFF; cdr3_nt: TGTGCCAGCAGCGGAACCGGGACAGCTTTCTTT
d_call: TRBD1; j_call: TRBJ2-7; clone_size: many; v_call: TRBV14; cdr3_aa: CASSQPGQGDYEQYF; cdr3_nt: TGTGCCAGCAGCCAACCCGGACAGGGAGACTACGAGCAGTACTTC
d_call: TRBD2; j_call: TRBJ2-4; clone_size: -; v_call: TRBV6-1; cdr3_aa: CASSASEGLAGTNQYF; cdr3_nt: TGTGCCAGCAGTGCTTCAGAGGGACTAGCGGGGACGAATCAGTACTTC
d_call: TRBD1; j_call: TRBJ2-3; clone_size: -; v_call: TRBV28; cdr3_aa: CASRRQGSSTDTQYF; cdr3_nt: TGTGCCAGCAGACGACAGGGGTCGAGCACAGATACGCAGTATTTT
d_call: -; j_call: TRBJ2-7; clone_size: -; v_call: TRBV3-1/TRBV3-2; cdr3_aa: CASSQDRRGTYEQYF; cdr3_nt: TGTGCCAGCAGCCAAGATAGGAGAGGGACCTACGAGCAGTACTTC
d_call: TRBD1; j_call: TRBJ1-3; clone_size: -; v_call: TRBV7-2; cdr3_aa: CASSREGASGNTIYF; cdr3_nt: TGTGCCAGCAGCCGGGAGGGGGCTTCTGGAAACACCATATATTTT
d_call: TRBD1; j_call: TRBJ2-7; clone_size: -; v_call: TRBV14; cdr3_aa: CASSSEGAEQYF; cdr3_nt: TGTGCCAGCAGCAGCGAGGGGGCCGAGCAGTACTTC